Given below is one T cell receptor (beta chain) in context. This sample stems from a study of blood T cell repertoires in COVID-19. Study-wide context: COVID-19 samples collected from the United States, Italy and Spain covered acute and convalescent phases.

Authors' methods: Nucleated cell number was recorded as an estimate derived from reference gene primer amplification. Sequencing was performed with immunoSEQ multiplex PCR; in TCRdb, only in-frame clones are kept and a portion is missing. The DNA was the basis for D and trimming; V, J and clone size are from that table. The sample lists 270,000 or so clones; 82% were seen once. The CDR3 covers 12 residues. V was shortened by 3 bases and J by 6 bases, with 5 bases between the two germline ends. The chain couples TRBV12-3 or TRBV12-4 to TRBJ2-2; the D is unclear. Specimen: peripheral blood. This receptor was identified in a woman aged 18-35 years with acute or convalescent COVID-19. In nucleotides, the CDR3 is TGTGCCAGCAGTTTTGTAGCCGGGGAGCTGTTTTTT. Residues: CASSFVAGELFF.